This T cell receptor (beta chain) derives from a study of T cells in Graves' hyperthyroidism and ophthalmopathy. Amplification of TCR beta CDR3 regions was performed using RNA transcripts as template. During a first-round RT-PCR of the TCR CDR3, the HTBI primer set was used. MiXCR, run by TCRdb on the multiplex PCR reads, gives a single entry per CDR3 protein. In the table there are 400,000 to 550,000 distinct CDR3 sequences, under 15% of which are singletons. The length of the CDR3 is 15 residues. CDR1 SGDLS and CDR2 YYNGEE come from the germline V gene. V was shortened by 0 bases and J by 8 bases, with 15 bases between the two germline ends. Study outcomes and limitations: With a median lead of 6.5 months before onset, the model predicted ophthalmopathy.

To note about this clonotype: The antigen remains undetermined.

This rearrangement joins TRBV9 to TRBJ2-1; tentative D call: TRBD1 (5 bases). Sequenced input: blood. The TCR was taken from a woman between 18 and 29 years old with Graves' hyperthyroidism. The CDR3 region is CASSVVGPPTDEQFF. Here the CDR3 DNA reads TGTGCCAGCAGCGTAGTGGGGCCCCCTACGGATGAGCAGTTCTTC. Combining the CDR3 with reference TRBV9 and TRBJ2-1 gives the whole variable domain DSGVTQTPKHLITATGQRVTLRCSPRSGDLSVYWYQQSLDQGLQFLIQYYNGEERAKGNILERFSAQQFPDLHSELNLSSLELGDSALYFCASSVVGPPTDEQFFGPGTRLTVL.